The rows below give T cell receptor beta chains drawn from one sample of a study of T cell repertoires in cytomegalovirus infection. TCRdb independently ran MiXCR on the reads; one entry per CDR3 protein. The sample consists of some 300,000 distinct CDR3 sequences, around 10% of them appearing once. The sample taken for sequencing was PBMCs. The receptors here all came from a human donor in good health (CMV status not recorded). Some clones in this sample may be carry-over from other donors' samples. The CDR3 runs from the conserved cysteine through the conserved F or W. A D gene is named only where the DNA matches it firmly. Clone size is not always given. Where it is, it says once, few, many or a class for expanded clones.

V gene: TRBV20-1; D gene: NA; clone size: few; J gene: TRBJ1-3; CDR3 DNA: TGCAGTGCTCCCCGTCGGGACAACTCTGGAAACACCATATATTTT; CDR3 protein: CSAPRRDNSGNTIYF
V gene: TRBV12-3/TRBV12-4; D gene: NA; clone size: many; J gene: TRBJ1-1; CDR3 DNA: TGTGCCAGCAGTTTGGGGGGGTCGGTCACTGAAGCTTTCTTT; CDR3 protein: CASSLGGSVTEAFF
V gene: TRBV10-3; D gene: NA; clone size: many; J gene: TRBJ1-5; CDR3 DNA: TGTGCCATCAGTCCGGAGGCACTATCCAATCAGCCCCAGCATTTT; CDR3 protein: CAISPEALSNQPQHF
V gene: TRBV14; D gene: TRBD2; clone size: many; J gene: TRBJ2-3; CDR3 DNA: TGTGCCAGCAGCTCCCTGTCCGGGGGGGGCCTAGGAGGAGATACGCAGTATTTT; CDR3 protein: CASSSLSGGGLGGDTQYF
V gene: TRBV29-1; D gene: TRBD1; clone size: many; J gene: TRBJ1-2; CDR3 DNA: TGCAGCGCCGCGACAGGGGGCAACTATGGCTACACCTTC; CDR3 protein: CSAATGGNYGYTF
V gene: TRBV24-1; D gene: NA; clone size: many; J gene: TRBJ2-5; CDR3 DNA: TGTGCCACCAGTGCCGACAGGTTTTTGGAGACCCAGTACTTC; CDR3 protein: CATSADRFLETQYF
V gene: TRBV6-5; D gene: NA; clone size: few; J gene: TRBJ1-4; CDR3 DNA: TGTGCCAGCAGTTACTCTACAGGGTGGAGTAATGAAAAACTGTTTTTT; CDR3 protein: CASSYSTGWSNEKLFF
V gene: TRBV23-1; D gene: TRBD2; clone size: NA; J gene: TRBJ2-7; CDR3 DNA: TGCGCCAGCAGACTAGCGGCCGAGCAGTACTTC; CDR3 protein: CASRLAAEQYF
V gene: TRBV18; D gene: NA; clone size: once; J gene: TRBJ2-1; CDR3 DNA: TGTGCCAGCTCACCTCGGGAACTCCCCCAGAACAATGAGCAGTTCTTC; CDR3 protein: CASSPRELPQNNEQFF
V gene: TRBV5-1; D gene: TRBD2; clone size: NA; J gene: TRBJ2-3; CDR3 DNA: TGCGCCAGCAGATCCGGGACTAGTGCAGATACGCAGTATTTT; CDR3 protein: CASRSGTSADTQYF
V gene: TRBV14; D gene: TRBD1; clone size: many; J gene: TRBJ1-2; CDR3 DNA: TGTGCCAGCAGCCACCCCGGACAGGGTAGAAACTATGGCTACACCTTC; CDR3 protein: CASSHPGQGRNYGYTF
V gene: TRBV5-4; D gene: NA; clone size: many; J gene: TRBJ2-7; CDR3 DNA: TGTGCCAGCAGCGCGCGACTAGGATTCGGCGAGCAGTACTTC; CDR3 protein: CASSARLGFGEQYF
V gene: TRBV29-1; D gene: NA; clone size: many; J gene: TRBJ1-1; CDR3 DNA: TGCAGCGTTGCGGAGGGATCCTACACTGAAGCTTTCTTT; CDR3 protein: CSVAEGSYTEAFF
V gene: TRBV20-1; D gene: NA; clone size: few; J gene: TRBJ2-1; CDR3 DNA: TGCAGTGCTAGAATCCACGTTCCAGGGAGGAACAATGAGCAGTTCTTC; CDR3 protein: CSARIHVPGRNNEQFF
V gene: TRBV7-9; D gene: TRBD1; clone size: many; J gene: TRBJ1-5; CDR3 DNA: TGTGCCAGCAGCACCGGGACAGGGTCCGGTAATTTGCCCCAGCATTTT; CDR3 protein: CASSTGTGSGNLPQHF
V gene: TRBV7-9; D gene: TRBD2; clone size: many; J gene: TRBJ2-1; CDR3 DNA: TGTGCCAGCAGCTCCCCGGCCGGTAGCGGGGGTTACAATGAGCAGTTCTTC; CDR3 protein: CASSSPAGSGGYNEQFF
V gene: TRBV7-9; D gene: NA; clone size: many; J gene: TRBJ1-1; CDR3 DNA: TGTGCCAGCAGCTCCTTGTCCATGAACACTGAAGCTTTCTTT; CDR3 protein: CASSSLSMNTEAFF
V gene: TRBV25-1; D gene: NA; clone size: many; J gene: TRBJ1-2; CDR3 DNA: TGTGCCAGCAGTGAATCATGGGCAGGAGCCTATGGCTACACCTTC; CDR3 protein: CASSESWAGAYGYTF
V gene: TRBV20-1; D gene: TRBD1; clone size: many; J gene: TRBJ2-7; CDR3 DNA: TGCAGTGCTCGGTTTACAGGGGTCCGCTCCTACGAGCAGTACTTC; CDR3 protein: CSARFTGVRSYEQYF
V gene: TRBV29-1; D gene: NA; clone size: many; J gene: TRBJ2-3; CDR3 DNA: TGCAGCGTTGAATCCAAATACACAGATACGCAGTATTTT; CDR3 protein: CSVESKYTDTQYF
V gene: TRBV7-6; D gene: TRBD1; clone size: NA; J gene: TRBJ2-2; CDR3 DNA: TGTGCCAGCAGCTTAGCAGGACAGGGGGAAGGCACCGGGGAGCTGTTTTTT; CDR3 protein: CASSLAGQGEGTGELFF
V gene: TRBV12-3/TRBV12-4; D gene: NA; clone size: NA; J gene: TRBJ2-1; CDR3 DNA: TGTGCCAGCAGTTCGGACTACCACAATGAGCAGTTCTTC; CDR3 protein: CASSSDYHNEQFF
V gene: TRBV7-2; D gene: TRBD1; clone size: many; J gene: TRBJ2-1; CDR3 DNA: TGTGCCAGCAGCTTCCCCTCCGCTACAGGGGATTACAATGAGCAGTTCTTC; CDR3 protein: CASSFPSATGDYNEQFF
V gene: TRBV7-9; D gene: NA; clone size: many; J gene: TRBJ2-1; CDR3 DNA: TGTGCCAGCAGCCCCGGGCCGACGGGGTACAATGAGCAGTTCTTC; CDR3 protein: CASSPGPTGYNEQFF
V gene: TRBV15; D gene: NA; clone size: many; J gene: TRBJ2-5; CDR3 DNA: TGTGCCACCAGCCCCCTTGTTACGGGGGCACAAGAGACCCAGTACTTC; CDR3 protein: CATSPLVTGAQETQYF
V gene: TRBV7-9; D gene: NA; clone size: many; J gene: TRBJ2-5; CDR3 DNA: TGTGCCAGCAGCTTAGCCCCGATGGCGGATCAAGAGACCCAGTACTTC; CDR3 protein: CASSLAPMADQETQYF
V gene: TRBV28; D gene: NA; clone size: many; J gene: TRBJ2-1; CDR3 DNA: TGTGCCAGCAGTTTCACACTAGGGAGAACTCCCAATGAGCAGTTCTTC; CDR3 protein: CASSFTLGRTPNEQFF
V gene: TRBV27; D gene: TRBD1; clone size: many; J gene: TRBJ2-2; CDR3 DNA: TGTGCCAGCAGTTTGACAGGGGCGGTCACCGGGGAGCTGTTTTTT; CDR3 protein: CASSLTGAVTGELFF
V gene: TRBV5-6; D gene: TRBD1; clone size: few; J gene: TRBJ2-1; CDR3 DNA: TGTGCCAGCAGCTCTGGGACAGTTACTGAGCAGTTCTTC; CDR3 protein: CASSSGTVTEQFF
V gene: TRBV29-1; D gene: NA; clone size: few; J gene: TRBJ1-1; CDR3 DNA: TGCAGCGTCGGCGGGCCTCTGAACACTGAAGCTTTCTTT; CDR3 protein: CSVGGPLNTEAFF
V gene: TRBV19; D gene: TRBD1; clone size: NA; J gene: TRBJ2-1; CDR3 DNA: TGTGCCAGTAGTATGGGACAGGGGGCAGGAAATGAGCAGTTCTTC; CDR3 protein: CASSMGQGAGNEQFF
V gene: TRBV29-1; D gene: TRBD1; clone size: NA; J gene: TRBJ2-6; CDR3 DNA: TGCAGCGTTGAAGAGGGGGGCAGGGGGCGGTATATTGGGGCCAACGTCCTGACTTTC; CDR3 protein: CSVEEGGRGRYIGANVLTF
V gene: TRBV2; D gene: TRBD1; clone size: NA; J gene: TRBJ2-3; CDR3 DNA: TGTGCCAGCAGACAGGGGACCGCTGCAGATACGCAGTATTTT; CDR3 protein: CASRQGTAADTQYF
V gene: TRBV5-8; D gene: NA; clone size: many; J gene: TRBJ1-1; CDR3 DNA: TGTGCCAGCAGCTTGGAGAGGAACACTGAAGCTTTCTTT; CDR3 protein: CASSLERNTEAFF
V gene: TRBV12-5; D gene: TRBD2; clone size: many; J gene: TRBJ2-1; CDR3 DNA: TGTGCTAGTGGACCCGGGACTAGCTTTGCGGATGAGCAGTTCTTC; CDR3 protein: CASGPGTSFADEQFF
V gene: TRBV20-1; D gene: NA; clone size: many; J gene: TRBJ2-3; CDR3 DNA: TGCAGTGCTAGGAGCACTAGCACAGATACGCAGTATTTT; CDR3 protein: CSARSTSTDTQYF
V gene: TRBV5-5; D gene: TRBD2; clone size: many; J gene: TRBJ2-5; CDR3 DNA: TGTGCCAGCAGCCCCGGGACTAGCGGGAGGGAGACCCAGTACTTC; CDR3 protein: CASSPGTSGRETQYF
V gene: TRBV29-1; D gene: NA; clone size: NA; J gene: TRBJ2-3; CDR3 DNA: TGCAAAGAAGGTCCAGGACGCACAGATACGCAGTATTTT; CDR3 protein: CKEGPGRTDTQYF
V gene: TRBV23-1; D gene: NA; clone size: NA; J gene: TRBJ1-5; CDR3 DNA: TGCGCCAGCAGACGACCCTCGGCTAGCAATCAGCCCCAGCATTTT; CDR3 protein: CASRRPSASNQPQHF
V gene: TRBV7-6; D gene: TRBD2; clone size: many; J gene: TRBJ2-3; CDR3 DNA: TGTGCCAGCAGCTTGGGCCTCGGCGGGGGGGCCGTAGATACGCAGTATTTT; CDR3 protein: CASSLGLGGGAVDTQYF
V gene: TRBV29-1; D gene: NA; clone size: NA; J gene: TRBJ2-1; CDR3 DNA: TGCAGCGTTCTCTCGGGCACCCAAGTCGGGTTCTTC; CDR3 protein: CSVLSGTQVGFF